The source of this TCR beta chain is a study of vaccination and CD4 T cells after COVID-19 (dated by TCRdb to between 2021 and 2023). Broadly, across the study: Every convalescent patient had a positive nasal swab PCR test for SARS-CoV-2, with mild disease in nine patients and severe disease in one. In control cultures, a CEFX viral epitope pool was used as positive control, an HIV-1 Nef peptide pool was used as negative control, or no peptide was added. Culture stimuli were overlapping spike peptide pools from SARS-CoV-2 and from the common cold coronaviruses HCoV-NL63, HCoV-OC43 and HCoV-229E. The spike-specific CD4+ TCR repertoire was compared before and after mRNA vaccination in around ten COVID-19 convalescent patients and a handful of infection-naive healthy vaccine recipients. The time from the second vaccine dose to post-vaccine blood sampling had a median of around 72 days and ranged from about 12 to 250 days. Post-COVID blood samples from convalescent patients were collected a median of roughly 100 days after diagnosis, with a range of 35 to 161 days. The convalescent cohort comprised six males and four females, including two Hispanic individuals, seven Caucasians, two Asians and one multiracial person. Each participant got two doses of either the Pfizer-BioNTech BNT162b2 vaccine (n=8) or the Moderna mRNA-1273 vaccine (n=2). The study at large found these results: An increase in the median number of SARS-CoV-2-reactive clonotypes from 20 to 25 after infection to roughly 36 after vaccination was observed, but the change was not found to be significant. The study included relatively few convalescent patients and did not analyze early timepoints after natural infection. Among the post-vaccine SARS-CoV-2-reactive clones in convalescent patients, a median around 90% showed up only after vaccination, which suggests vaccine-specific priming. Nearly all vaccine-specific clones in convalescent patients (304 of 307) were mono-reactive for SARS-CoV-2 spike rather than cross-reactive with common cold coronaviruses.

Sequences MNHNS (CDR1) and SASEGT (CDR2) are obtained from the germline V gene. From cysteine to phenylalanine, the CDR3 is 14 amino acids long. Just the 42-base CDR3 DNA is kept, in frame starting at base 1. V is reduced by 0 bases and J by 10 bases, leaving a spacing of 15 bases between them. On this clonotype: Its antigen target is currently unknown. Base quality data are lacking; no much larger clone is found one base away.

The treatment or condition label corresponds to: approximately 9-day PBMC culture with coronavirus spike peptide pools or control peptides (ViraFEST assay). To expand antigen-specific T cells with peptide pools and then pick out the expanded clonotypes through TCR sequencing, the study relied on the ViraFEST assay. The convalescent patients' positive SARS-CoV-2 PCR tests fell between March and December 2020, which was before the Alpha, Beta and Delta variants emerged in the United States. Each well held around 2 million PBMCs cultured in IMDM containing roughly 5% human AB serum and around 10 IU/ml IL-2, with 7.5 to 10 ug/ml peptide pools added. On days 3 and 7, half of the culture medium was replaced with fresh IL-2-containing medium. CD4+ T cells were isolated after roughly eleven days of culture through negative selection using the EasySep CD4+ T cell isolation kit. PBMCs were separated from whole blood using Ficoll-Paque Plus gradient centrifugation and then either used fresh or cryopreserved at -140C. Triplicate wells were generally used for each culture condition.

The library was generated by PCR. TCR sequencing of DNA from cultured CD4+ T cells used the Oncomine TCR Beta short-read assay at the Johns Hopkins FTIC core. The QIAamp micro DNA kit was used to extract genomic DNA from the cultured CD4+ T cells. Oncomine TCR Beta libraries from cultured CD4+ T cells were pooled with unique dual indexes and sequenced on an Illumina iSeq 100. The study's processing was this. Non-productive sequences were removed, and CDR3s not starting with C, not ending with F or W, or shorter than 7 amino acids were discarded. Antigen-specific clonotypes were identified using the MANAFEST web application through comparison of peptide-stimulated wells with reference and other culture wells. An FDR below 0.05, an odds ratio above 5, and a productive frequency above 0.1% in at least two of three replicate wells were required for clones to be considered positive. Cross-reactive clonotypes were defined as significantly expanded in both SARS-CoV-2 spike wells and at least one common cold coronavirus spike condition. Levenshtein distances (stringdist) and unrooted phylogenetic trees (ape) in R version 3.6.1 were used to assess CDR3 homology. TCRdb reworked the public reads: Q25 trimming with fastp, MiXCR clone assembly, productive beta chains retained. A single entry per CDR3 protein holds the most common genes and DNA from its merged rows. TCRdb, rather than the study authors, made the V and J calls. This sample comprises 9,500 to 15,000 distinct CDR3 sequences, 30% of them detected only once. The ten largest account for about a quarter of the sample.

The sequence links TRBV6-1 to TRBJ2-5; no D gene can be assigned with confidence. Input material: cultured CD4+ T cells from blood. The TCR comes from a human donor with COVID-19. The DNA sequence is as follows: TGTGCCAGCAGTGAAGCGGATGGGCAGGTGATCCAGTACTTC. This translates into CASSEADGQVIQYF.